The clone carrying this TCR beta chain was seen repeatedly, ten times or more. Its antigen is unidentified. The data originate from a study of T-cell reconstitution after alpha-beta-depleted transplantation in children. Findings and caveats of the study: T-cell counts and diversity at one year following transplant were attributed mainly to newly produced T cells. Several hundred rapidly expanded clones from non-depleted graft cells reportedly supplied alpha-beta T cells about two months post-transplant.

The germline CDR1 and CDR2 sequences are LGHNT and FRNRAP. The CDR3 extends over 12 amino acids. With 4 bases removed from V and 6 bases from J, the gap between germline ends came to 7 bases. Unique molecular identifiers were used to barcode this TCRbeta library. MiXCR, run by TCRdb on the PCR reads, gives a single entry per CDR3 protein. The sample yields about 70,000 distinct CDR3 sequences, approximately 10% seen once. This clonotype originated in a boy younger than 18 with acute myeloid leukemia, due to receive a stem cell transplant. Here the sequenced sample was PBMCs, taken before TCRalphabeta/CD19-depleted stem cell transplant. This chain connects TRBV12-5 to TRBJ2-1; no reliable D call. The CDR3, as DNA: TGTGCTAGTGGTTCTTCGGTCAATGAGCAGTTCTTC. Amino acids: CASGSSVNEQFF.